These 21 T cell receptor beta chains share one sample of origin, sequenced in a study of PD-L1 blockade in urothelial cancer. TCRdb's table, derived via immunoSEQ multiplex PCR, lists solely in-frame clones and lacks some. Among approximately 46,000 clones listed, nearly 90% were seen once. The specimen comprised PBMCs, sampled around atezolizumab (anti-PD-L1) treatment. Receptors were obtained from a man in his 60s with urothelial cancer.

The V gene is TRBV5-1, the J gene TRBJ2-7; 10 bases match TRBD1. Germline V CDR1 and CDR2: SGHRS, YFSETQ. This CDR3 comprises 15 residues. The J segment lost 2 bases and the V segment lost 4 bases, leaving 6 bases of the junction unmatched. CDR3 sequence reads: CASSPRDRGTYEQYF. In nucleotides, the CDR3 is TGCGCCAGCAGCCCACGGGACAGGGGAACCTACGAGCAGTACTTC. Variable domain in full (rest from reference TRBV5-1 and TRBJ2-7): KAGVTQTPRYLIKTRGQQVTLSCSPISGHRSVSWYQQTPGQGLQFLFEYFSETQRNKGNFPGRFSGRQFSNSRSEMNVSTLELGDSALYLCASSPRDRGTYEQYFGPGTRLTVT.

J is TRBJ1-5 and V is TRBV28; 7 nucleotides align to TRBD1. The germline V gene encodes CDR1 MDHEN and CDR2 SYDVKM. With 6 bases clipped from V and 2 bases from J, the junction kept 7 bases outside the gene matches. The CDR3 is 15 amino acids. CDR3 DNA: TGTGCCAGCAGCCTACGAGGGACAGGCAATCAGCCCCAGCATTTT. Protein sequence: CASSLRGTGNQPQHF. The full variable domain, with the rest looked up from reference TRBV28 and TRBJ1-5, is DVKVTQSSRYLVKRTGEKVFLECVQDMDHENMFWYRQDPGLGLRLIYFSYDVKMKEKGDIPEGYSVSREKKERFSLILESASTNQTSMYLCASSLRGTGNQPQHFGDGTRLSIL.

The rearrangement joins TRBV5-4 to TRBJ2-3; 7 bases line up with TRBD2. The V gene's germline CDR1 is SGHNT and CDR2 YYREEE (reference sequence). This CDR3 contains 16 residues. V dropped 4 bases and J dropped 4; count of bases not matched to a gene: 12. CDR3: CASSPGGSRGADTQYF. The CDR3, as DNA: TGTGCCAGCAGCCCCGGCGGGAGTAGAGGAGCAGATACGCAGTATTTT.

The genes are TRBV6-1 and TRBJ1-1, with 9 bases matching TRBD1. Trimming took 4 bases from V and 7 from J; bases not matched to a gene: 10. Germline-derived CDR1 and CDR2 are MNHNS and SASEGT. The CDR3 consists of 15 residues. The CDR3, as DNA: TGTGCCAGCAGTGTCCGAGGACAGGGGATGGGTGAAGCTTTCTTT. Its translation: CASSVRGQGMGEAFF.

Written as DNA, the CDR3 is TGCGCCAGCAGCCAAGTAGCAGGGTATGGTGAAAAACTGTTTTTT. The encoded protein is CASSQVAGYGEKLFF. The chain links TRBV4-3 to TRBJ1-4; tentatively, D is TRBD1 (5 bases). Trimming stripped 1 base from V and 7 bases from J, with 13 bases between. The CDR3 consists of 15 residues. Per germline, CDR1 LGHNA and CDR2 YSLEER.

This clone came up a few times. The rearrangement joins TRBV30 to TRBJ1-1; D might be TRBD1 (5 bases). The CDR3 length is 13 residues. Trimming left V 0 bases short and J 4 bases short, with 9 bases between. Germline-derived CDR1 and CDR2 are GTSNPN and SVGIG (reference sequence). In nucleotides, the CDR3 is TGTGCCTGGAGTGTCGGGGGGTTCACTGAAGCTTTCTTT. This sequence encodes CAWSVGGFTEAFF.

V and J are TRBV2 and TRBJ2-1, with D possibly being TRBD2 (7 bases). The V end lost 6 bases, the J end lost 2 bases, and 17 bases lay between the germline ends. Germline CDR1 and CDR2: SNHLY and FYNNEI. The CDR3 is made up of 16 amino acids. Here the CDR3 DNA reads TGTGCCAGCAGAGCCCGGGGGGCGATGACCTACAATGAGCAGTTCTTC. As protein: CASRARGAMTYNEQFF.

The CDR3 DNA is TGCGCCAGCAGCGACCCTAGCGGGGGGAATATCGGGGAGCTGTTTTTT. It yields the protein CASSDPSGGNIGELFF. The rearrangement links TRBV5-1 to TRBJ2-2; 11 bases line up with TRBD2. CDR3 length: 16 amino acids. Germline V gene sequence: CDR1 SGHRS, CDR2 YFSETQ. V dropped 4 bases and J dropped 7; count of bases not matched to a gene: 9. The whole variable domain, remainder taken from reference TRBV5-1 and TRBJ2-2, is KAGVTQTPRYLIKTRGQQVTLSCSPISGHRSVSWYQQTPGQGLQFLFEYFSETQRNKGNFPGRFSGRQFSNSRSEMNVSTLELGDSALYLCASSDPSGGNIGELFFGEGSRLTVL.

This clone was found once. The chain employs TRBV5-6 and TRBJ2-4; 8 bases fit TRBD2. The CDR3 is made up of 15 amino acids. The germline gives CDR1 SGHDT, CDR2 YYEEEE. V shed 0 bases, J shed 6 bases, and the junction held 5 bases outside the gene matches. In DNA, the CDR3 is TGTGCCAGCAGCTTGGAGCGGGGGTTGGGAAACATTCAGTACTTC. This translates into CASSLERGLGNIQYF.

The rearrangement joins TRBV4-2 to TRBJ2-1; maybe TRBD2 (6 bases). Trimming cost V 4 bases and J 7 bases, with 17 bases left between them. CDR1 is LGHNA and CDR2 is YNFKEQ in the germline V gene. This CDR3 has 15 residues. The CDR3 is CASSLAGTLGNEQFF. In nucleotides, the CDR3 is TGTGCCAGCAGCCTTGCCGGGACTCTCGGGAATGAGCAGTTCTTC.

This clone has only a few counts. The chain employs TRBV6-4 and TRBJ2-5; tentative D call: TRBD1 (5 bases). The CDR3 has 16 residues. Germline V lookup: CDR1 MRHNA, CDR2 SNTAGT. The germline V and J ends were trimmed by 7 bases and 2 bases, with 20 bases remaining between them. For the CDR3, the DNA is TGTGCCAGCACAAGTACTTCCCGTCAGGGACAAGAGACCCAGTACTTC. Translated: CASTSTSRQGQETQYF.

The J gene is TRBJ2-7, the V gene TRBV11-3; 9 positions agree with TRBD1. The V gene's germline CDR1 is SGHNT and CDR2 YENEEA. Trimming at V came to 0 bases and at J to 6 bases, leaving 6 bases not matched to a gene. The CDR3 loop spans 15 amino acids. For the CDR3, the DNA is TGTGCCAGCAGCTTAGAGGGGACAGGGCGAGGCGAGCAGTACTTC. It specifies CASSLEGTGRGEQYF.

This chain links TRBV30 with TRBJ2-2, with D unclear. The CDR3 runs to 13 residues. Germline loops: CDR1 GTSNPN, CDR2 SVGIG (reference sequence). Trimming removed 0 bases at V and 4 bases at J, with 6 bases between. CDR3 protein: CAWSVLTTGELFF. The CDR3, as DNA: TGTGCCTGGAGTGTACTTACCACCGGGGAGCTGTTTTTT.

The chain has TRBV5-1 and TRBJ2-1; possible D gene TRBD1, 5 bases. The germline CDR1 and CDR2 sequences are SGHRS and YFSETQ. This CDR3 spans 15 amino acids. Trimming stripped 3 bases from V and 0 bases from J, with 10 bases between. CDR3 sequence reads: CASSSREFSYNEQFF. CDR3 bases: TGCGCCAGCAGCTCCAGGGAATTCTCCTACAATGAGCAGTTCTTC. The full variable domain, in which reference TRBV5-1 and TRBJ2-1 provide the parts outside the CDR3, is KAGVTQTPRYLIKTRGQQVTLSCSPISGHRSVSWYQQTPGQGLQFLFEYFSETQRNKGNFPGRFSGRQFSNSRSEMNVSTLELGDSALYLCASSSREFSYNEQFFGPGTRLTVL.

The CDR3 sequence is CASSPPGQYEQYF. CDR3 coding DNA: TGTGCCAGCTCACCACCGGGACAGTACGAGCAGTACTTC. This sequence joins TRBV18 and TRBJ2-7, with 7 positions matching TRBD1. The CDR3 covers 13 residues. CDR1 KGHSH and CDR2 LQKENI come from the germline V gene. V lost 0 bases to trimming and J lost 4 bases; unmatched junction nucleotides: 0.

This chain's CDR3 is CASSPVTIQGKRELFF. The CDR3 nucleotides read TGTGCCAGCTCACCCGTTACGATCCAGGGGAAGAGGGAGCTGTTTTTT. V is TRBV18 and J is TRBJ2-2, with a weak D call TRBD1 (6 bases). The CDR3 is 16 amino acids. V was clipped by 3 bases and J by 9 bases, with 20 bases between them. From germline, CDR1 is KGHSH and CDR2 LQKENI.

The V gene is TRBV19, the J gene TRBJ1-2; D perhaps matches TRBD1 (6 bases). CDR3 length equals 14 residues. V was cut by 3 bases and J by 3 bases, with 11 bases left in between. Germline CDR1 LNHDA, CDR2 SQIVND (reference sequence). This chain's CDR3 is CASSIRGADYGYTF. The CDR3, as DNA: TGTGCCAGTAGTATTCGGGGGGCGGACTATGGCTACACCTTC. Together with reference TRBV19 and TRBJ1-2, the CDR3 gives the full variable domain: DGGITQSPKYLFRKEGQNVTLSCEQNLNHDAMYWYRQDPGQGLRLIYYSQIVNDFQKGDIAEGYSVSREKKESFPLTVTSAQKNPTAFYLCASSIRGADYGYTFGSGTRLTVV.

The chain uses TRBV27 and TRBJ2-2, with 8 bases lining up with TRBD1. This CDR3 region has 15 residues. The germline V gene has CDR1 MNHEY and CDR2 SMNVEV (reference sequence). The V segment lost 3 bases and the J segment 4 bases; nucleotides outside the gene matches: 4. CDR3: CASSLQGAGTGELFF. DNA of the CDR3: TGTGCCAGCAGTTTGCAGGGGGCCGGCACCGGGGAGCTGTTTTTT.

In this sample, this clone turned up a few times. This chain connects TRBV11-2 to TRBJ2-5; 7 bases align to TRBD1. This CDR3 has 15 residues. V lost 6 bases, J lost 5 bases, and 12 bases stayed unmatched. CDR1 is SGHAT and CDR2 is FQNNGV in the germline V gene. The DNA of the CDR3 is TGTGCCAGCAGTAGAACAGGGGCCCCCGGGGAGACCCAGTACTTC. It translates to CASSRTGAPGETQYF.

The DNA of the CDR3 is TGTGCCAGCAGCATCTACGGGGGGGCCCCAGATACGCAGTATTTT. This sequence encodes CASSIYGGAPDTQYF. The V call is TRBV7-2, the J call TRBJ2-3; 8 nucleotides line up with TRBD2. The length of the CDR3 is 15 residues. Germline assignment: CDR1 SGHTA and CDR2 FQGNSA. Trimming removed 5 bases from V and 4 bases from J; junction bases left unmatched: 8.

This clone is a singleton in its sample. V gene TRBV29-1 combines with J gene TRBJ1-1; no clear D gene. Trimming stripped 3 bases from V and 4 bases from J, with 12 bases between. The length of the CDR3 is 13 residues. Germline V gene sequence: CDR1 SQVTM, CDR2 ANQGSEA. CDR3: CSVEDLSGTEAFF. The CDR3, as DNA: TGCAGCGTTGAGGACCTCAGCGGCACTGAAGCTTTCTTT.